These 16 T cell receptor beta chains originate from one sample sequenced in a study of technical replicates of blood from a handful of donors (dated by TCRdb to about 2017). The library was obtained by the immunoSEQ multiplex PCR assay. Drawn from immuneACCESS, this table holds only the in-frame rearrangements with V and J called that TCRdb kept. Clones are partly lost; checked studies trace under half to an unresolved V gene and leave the rest unexplained. The sample includes around 74,000 clones, with about 86% observed a single time. The ten top clones hold approximately 4.6% of the sample. Sequencing used PBMCs. The receptor set was obtained from a human donor in good health. Some clones in this sample may be carry-over from other donors' samples.

This chain joins TRBV23-1 and TRBJ1-5, with 11 bases lining up with TRBD1. TRBV23-1 qualifies as an ORF whose function is uncertain. The CDR3 consists of 20 residues. V was clipped by 4 bases and J by 2 bases; unmatched bases: 16. CDR3 loop: CASSLYGEDRGQEGNQPQHF. The CDR3 coding sequence is TGCGCCAGCAGTCTATACGGGGAGGACAGGGGGCAGGAGGGCAATCAGCCCCAGCATTTT.

J is TRBJ1-1 and V is TRBV7-9, with D hard to call. This CDR3 comprises 14 residues. V lost 6 bases and J 4 bases, leaving 15 bases between the germline ends. CDR1 is SEHNR, CDR2 FQNEAQ, per germline (reference sequence). CDR3 coding DNA: TGTGCCAGCAGTCCCTCCGCTGCGGGCACTGAAGCTTTCTTT. Its translation is CASSPSAAGTEAFF.

The chain employs TRBV25-1 and TRBJ2-1, with 11 bases identical to TRBD2. This CDR3 spans 15 amino acids. V was pared by 4 bases and J by 10 bases, with 9 bases of the junction left unmatched. The germline V gene has CDR1 MGHDK and CDR2 SYGVNS. CDR3 sequence reads: CASSVRGLAGGEQFF. CDR3 nucleotides: TGTGCCAGCAGTGTGAGGGGGCTAGCGGGGGGAGAGCAGTTCTTC.

The chain couples TRBV2 to TRBJ2-1; 16 nucleotides line up with TRBD2. In germline, CDR1 is SNHLY, CDR2 FYNNEI. The CDR3 extends over 17 amino acids. V gave up 3 bases and J gave up 6 bases; unmatched junction bases: 5. This chain's CDR3 is CASSDTGLAGGPNEQFF. CDR3 DNA: TGTGCCAGCAGTGATACGGGACTAGCGGGGGGGCCCAATGAGCAGTTCTTC.

V usage is TRBV28 and J usage is TRBJ2-7; D is unclear. Trimming took 1 base from V and 2 from J, leaving 15 bases between them. This CDR3 is 16 amino acids long. Germline-derived CDR1 and CDR2 are MDHEN and SYDVKM. The CDR3 region is CASSLSGFEKTYEQYF. CDR3 nucleotides: TGTGCCAGCAGTTTATCAGGATTTGAAAAAACCTACGAGCAGTACTTC.

Turning to this clone: One end of the junction varies from germline; a read error may be responsible. V is TRBV27 and J is TRBJ2-2; TRBD1 aligns across 7 bases. This CDR3 region has 16 residues. Germline lookup yields CDR1 MNHEY and CDR2 SMNVEV (reference sequence). This CDR3 reads CVSSPRTGGYTGELFF. The CDR3, as DNA: TGTGTCAGCAGTCCACGGACAGGCGGCTACACCGGGGAGCTGTTTTTT.

The CDR3 sequence: CASSFRDSAGGEQYF. The CDR3 DNA follows: TGTGCCAGCAGCTTCCGGGACAGTGCCGGGGGCGAGCAGTACTTC. The chain carries TRBV7-2 and TRBJ2-7; D may be TRBD1 (7 bases). The CDR3 extends over 15 amino acids. The germline CDR1 and CDR2 sequences are SGHTA and FQGNSA. Trimming took off 3 bases at V and 6 bases at J, with 18 bases between the two ends.

The V call is TRBV5-1, the J call TRBJ2-4; 9 nucleotides agree with TRBD1. Per the germline V gene, CDR1 is SGHRS and CDR2 is YFSETQ. Trimming removed 0 bases from V and 13 bases from J; junction bases left unmatched: 8. This CDR3 spans 14 amino acids. The CDR3 DNA is TGCGCCAGCAGCTTGGCGGGACAGGGCTCTTGGCAGTACTTC. This gives the protein CASSLAGQGSWQYF.

The V gene is TRBV6-5, the J gene TRBJ2-1; the D gene is possibly TRBD1 (5 bases). This CDR3 has 14 residues. The V gene's germline CDR1 is MNHEY and CDR2 SVGAGI. V was shortened by 2 bases and J by 0 bases, with 5 bases between the two germline ends. The CDR3 nucleotides are TGTGCCAGCAGTTACCAGGGCTCCTACAATGAGCAGTTCTTC. Its protein product is CASSYQGSYNEQFF.

The rearrangement joins TRBV5-1 to TRBJ1-2; a possible D gene is TRBD1 (6 bases). CDR1 is SGHRS, CDR2 YFSETQ, per germline. The CDR3 has 13 residues. V was pared by 3 bases and J by 6 bases, with 12 bases between. The CDR3 is CASSYRVVDGYTF. The CDR3 region has the DNA TGCGCCAGCAGCTACAGGGTAGTCGATGGCTACACCTTC.

This clone was seen only once. The chain joins TRBV4-3 to TRBJ1-4; D gene unclear. The CDR3 spans 16 residues. Trimming pared 1 base from V and 0 bases from J, leaving 9 bases between. The germline CDR1 and CDR2 sequences are LGHNA and YSLEER. The CDR3 protein is CASSQVFRTTNEKLFF. The CDR3, as DNA: TGCGCCAGCAGCCAAGTGTTCAGGACAACTAATGAAAAACTGTTTTTT.

The chain carries TRBV5-1 and TRBJ2-5; unclear D gene. Germline V lookup: CDR1 SGHRS, CDR2 YFSETQ. V lost 4 bases and J 0 bases, leaving 10 bases between the germline ends. The CDR3 loop spans 14 amino acids. CDR3 residues: CASSDYGYQETQYF. The CDR3, as DNA: TGCGCCAGCAGCGATTACGGGTACCAAGAGACCCAGTACTTC.

This clone turned up a few times. This chain connects TRBV30 to TRBJ1-1, with D possibly matching TRBD1 (5 bases). Trimming stripped 3 bases from V and 5 bases from J, with 13 bases between. This CDR3 has 13 residues. The germline V gene encodes CDR1 GTSNPN and CDR2 SVGIG (reference sequence). The CDR3 protein is CAWSREGYTEAFF. The CDR3 DNA follows: TGTGCCTGGAGCCGGGAGGGGTATACTGAAGCTTTCTTT.

As for this clone: This sample also contains other DNA sequences that code for the same CDR3. The rearrangement uses TRBV19 and TRBJ2-7; 7 bases fit TRBD1. This CDR3 is built from 13 residues. The V gene's germline CDR1 is LNHDA and CDR2 SQIVND (reference sequence). Unmatched junction bases numbered 4, after V lost 6 bases and J lost 2 bases. DNA of the CDR3: TGTGCCAGTAGCAATACAGGGGCCTACGAGCAGTACTTC. Protein sequence: CASSNTGAYEQYF.

The chain links TRBV15 to TRBJ1-2; no firm D call. CDR3 size: 14 residues. V lost 0 bases to trimming and J lost 8 bases, with 13 bases between them. CDR1 LNHNV and CDR2 YYDKDF come from the germline V gene (reference sequence). Written as DNA, the CDR3 is TGTGCCACCAGCAGAGATCTCTCCCTGGGCGGCTACACCTTC. Amino acids: CATSRDLSLGGYTF. The variable domain in full, completed from reference TRBV15 and TRBJ1-2, reads DAMVIQNPRYQVTQFGKPVTLSCSQTLNHNVMYWYQQKSSQAPKLLFHYYDKDFNNEADTPDNFQSRRPNTSFCFLDIRSPGLGDTAMYLCATSRDLSLGGYTFGSGTRLTVV.

This chain uses TRBV5-7 with TRBJ2-3; 13 bases map to TRBD2. TRBV5-7 is sorted into the ORF group, with uncertain function. The CDR3 length is 16 residues. With V trimmed by 3 bases and J by 5 bases, 6 bases remained unmatched. This chain's CDR3 is CASSCGTSGVGDTQYF. CDR3 DNA sequence: TGTGCCAGCAGCTGCGGGACTAGCGGGGTGGGAGATACGCAGTATTTT.